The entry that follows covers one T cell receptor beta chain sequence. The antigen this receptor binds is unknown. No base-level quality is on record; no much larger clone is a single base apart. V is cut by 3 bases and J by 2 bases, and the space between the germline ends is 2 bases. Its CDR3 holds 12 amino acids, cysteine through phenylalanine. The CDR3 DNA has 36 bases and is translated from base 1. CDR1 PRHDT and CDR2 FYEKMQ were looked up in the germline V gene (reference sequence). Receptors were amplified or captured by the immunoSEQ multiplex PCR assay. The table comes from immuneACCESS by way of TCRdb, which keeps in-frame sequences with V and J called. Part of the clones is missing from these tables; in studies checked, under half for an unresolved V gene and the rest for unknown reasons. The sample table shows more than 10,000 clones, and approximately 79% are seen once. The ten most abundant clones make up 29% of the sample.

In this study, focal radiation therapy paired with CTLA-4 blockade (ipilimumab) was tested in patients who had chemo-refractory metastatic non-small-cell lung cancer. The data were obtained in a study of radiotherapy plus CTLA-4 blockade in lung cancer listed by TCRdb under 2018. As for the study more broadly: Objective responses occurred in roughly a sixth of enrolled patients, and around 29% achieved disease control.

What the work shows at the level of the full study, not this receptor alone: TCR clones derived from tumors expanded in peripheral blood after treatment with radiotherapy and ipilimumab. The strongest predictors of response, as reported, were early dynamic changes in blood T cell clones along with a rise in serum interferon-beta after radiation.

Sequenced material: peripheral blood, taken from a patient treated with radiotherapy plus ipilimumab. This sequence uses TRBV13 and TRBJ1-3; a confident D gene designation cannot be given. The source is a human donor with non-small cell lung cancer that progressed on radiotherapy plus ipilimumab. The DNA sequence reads TGTGCCAGCAGCTTCGCTGGAAACACCATATATTTT. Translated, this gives CASSFAGNTIYF.